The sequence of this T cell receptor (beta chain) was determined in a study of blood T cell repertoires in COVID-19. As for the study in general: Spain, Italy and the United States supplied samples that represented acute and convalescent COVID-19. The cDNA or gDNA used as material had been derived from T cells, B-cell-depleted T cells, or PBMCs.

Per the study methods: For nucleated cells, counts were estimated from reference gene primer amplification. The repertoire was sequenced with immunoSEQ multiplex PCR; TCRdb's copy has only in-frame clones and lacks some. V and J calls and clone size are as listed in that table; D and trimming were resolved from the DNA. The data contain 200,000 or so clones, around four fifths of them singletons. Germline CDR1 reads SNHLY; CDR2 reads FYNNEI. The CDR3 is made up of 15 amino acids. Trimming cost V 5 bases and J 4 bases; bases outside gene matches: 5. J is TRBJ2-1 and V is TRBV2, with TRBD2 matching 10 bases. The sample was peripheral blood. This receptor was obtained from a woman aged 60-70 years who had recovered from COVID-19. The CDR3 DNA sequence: TGTGCCAGCAGTTTCCTAGCGGGGGCGTACAATGAGCAGTTCTTC. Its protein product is CASSFLAGAYNEQFF. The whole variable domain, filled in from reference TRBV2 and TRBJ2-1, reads EPEVTQTPSHQVTQMGQEVILRCVPISNHLYFYWYRQILGQKVEFLVSFYNNEISEKSEIFDDQFSVERPDGSNFTLKIRSTKLEDSAMYFCASSFLAGAYNEQFFGPGTRLTVL.